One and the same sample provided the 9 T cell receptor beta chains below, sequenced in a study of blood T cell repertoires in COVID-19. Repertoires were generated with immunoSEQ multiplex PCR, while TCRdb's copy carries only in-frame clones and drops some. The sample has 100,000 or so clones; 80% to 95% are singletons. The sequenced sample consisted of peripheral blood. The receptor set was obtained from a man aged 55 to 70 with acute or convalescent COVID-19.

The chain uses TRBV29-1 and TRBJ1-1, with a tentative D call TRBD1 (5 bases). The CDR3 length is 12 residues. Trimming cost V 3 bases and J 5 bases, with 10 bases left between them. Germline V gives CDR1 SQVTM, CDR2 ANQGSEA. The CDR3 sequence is CSVETEGTEAFF. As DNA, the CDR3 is TGCAGCGTTGAGACGGAGGGGACTGAAGCTTTCTTT.

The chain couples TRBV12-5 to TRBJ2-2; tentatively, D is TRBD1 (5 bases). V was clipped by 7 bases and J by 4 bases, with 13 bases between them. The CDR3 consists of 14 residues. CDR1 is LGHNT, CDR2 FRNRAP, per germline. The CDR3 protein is CASAWQGSTGELFF. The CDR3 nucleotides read TGTGCTAGTGCTTGGCAGGGCAGCACCGGGGAGCTGTTTTTT.

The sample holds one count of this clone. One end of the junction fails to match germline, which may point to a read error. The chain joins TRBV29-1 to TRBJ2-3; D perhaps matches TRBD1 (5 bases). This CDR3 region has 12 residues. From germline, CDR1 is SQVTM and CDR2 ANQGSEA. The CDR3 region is CSVEGATDTQYF. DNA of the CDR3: TGCAGCGTCGAAGGGGCCACAGATACGCAGTATTTT.

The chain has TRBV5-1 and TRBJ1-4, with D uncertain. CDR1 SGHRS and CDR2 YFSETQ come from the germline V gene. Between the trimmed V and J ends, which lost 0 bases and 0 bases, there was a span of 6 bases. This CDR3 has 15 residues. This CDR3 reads CASSLGAATNEKLFF. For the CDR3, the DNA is TGCGCCAGCAGCTTGGGGGCTGCAACTAATGAAAAACTGTTTTTT.

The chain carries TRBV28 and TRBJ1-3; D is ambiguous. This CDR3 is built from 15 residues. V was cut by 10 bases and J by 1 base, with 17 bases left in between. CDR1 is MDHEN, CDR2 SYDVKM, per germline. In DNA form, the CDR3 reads TGTGCCACCTCGACCGGCGGAGGGTCTGGAAACACCATATATTTT. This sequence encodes CATSTGGGSGNTIYF.

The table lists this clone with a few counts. The CDR3 sequence: CASSQDLTSLSTGELFF. The CDR3 DNA reads as TGTGCCAGCAGCCAAGATTTAACGTCTTTGAGCACCGGGGAGCTGTTTTTT. The chain uses TRBV14 and TRBJ2-2; D unclear. CDR3 size: 17 residues. Germline CDR1 is SGHDN and CDR2 is FVKESK. V was shortened by 0 bases and J by 4 bases, with 15 bases between the two germline ends.

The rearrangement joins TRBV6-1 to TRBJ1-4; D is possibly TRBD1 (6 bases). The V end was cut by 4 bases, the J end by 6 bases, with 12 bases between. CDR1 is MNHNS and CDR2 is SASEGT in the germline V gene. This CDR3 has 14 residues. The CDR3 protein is CASSGGLQDEKLFF. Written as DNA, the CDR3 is TGTGCCAGCAGTGGGGGGCTACAGGATGAAAAACTGTTTTTT.

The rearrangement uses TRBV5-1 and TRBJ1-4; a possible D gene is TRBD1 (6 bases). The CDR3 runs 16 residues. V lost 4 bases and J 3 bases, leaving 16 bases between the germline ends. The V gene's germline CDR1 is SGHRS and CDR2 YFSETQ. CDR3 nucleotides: TGCGCCAGCAGCCCGAACCCCGGGACACCTAATGAAAAACTGTTTTTT. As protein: CASSPNPGTPNEKLFF. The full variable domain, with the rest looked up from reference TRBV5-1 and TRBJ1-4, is KAGVTQTPRYLIKTRGQQVTLSCSPISGHRSVSWYQQTPGQGLQFLFEYFSETQRNKGNFPGRFSGRQFSNSRSEMNVSTLELGDSALYLCASSPNPGTPNEKLFFGSGTQLSVL.

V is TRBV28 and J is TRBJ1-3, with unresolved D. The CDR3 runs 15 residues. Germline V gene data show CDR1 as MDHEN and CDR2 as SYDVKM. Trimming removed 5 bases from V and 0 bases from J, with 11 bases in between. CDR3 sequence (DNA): TGTGCCAGCAGTGTACCGATAGTCTCTGGAAACACCATATATTTT. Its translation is CASSVPIVSGNTIYF. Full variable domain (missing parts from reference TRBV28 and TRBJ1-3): DVKVTQSSRYLVKRTGEKVFLECVQDMDHENMFWYRQDPGLGLRLIYFSYDVKMKEKGDIPEGYSVSREKKERFSLILESASTNQTSMYLCASSVPIVSGNTIYFGEGSWLTVV.